The 32 T cell receptor beta chains given below trace back to one sample, sequenced in a study of T-cell reconstitution after alpha-beta-depleted transplantation in children. During its preparation, the TCRbeta library received unique molecular identifiers. TCRdb reanalysed the PCR reads using MiXCR and keeps one entry per CDR3 protein. This table holds 450,000 to 600,000 distinct CDR3 sequences, about 17% found once. This specimen was PBMCs from the stem cell graft donor, taken from the stem cell graft. The receptors were gathered from a human donor who donated a stem cell graft to a child with acute lymphoblastic leukemia.

In this sample, this clonotype turned up a few times. The chain carries TRBV7-9 and TRBJ1-4, with D unclear. CDR1 and CDR2 from the germline V gene are SEHNR and FQNEAQ (reference sequence). Trimming removed 2 bases from V and 5 bases from J, with 6 bases in between. The CDR3 extends over 13 amino acids. The CDR3 DNA reads as TGTGCCAGCAGCTTACCCAGAAATGAAAAACTGTTTTTT. As protein: CASSLPRNEKLFF.

In DNA, the CDR3 is TGTGCCAGCAGCCCACAGGGGGCGAGCTATGGCTACACCTTC. Amino acids: CASSPQGASYGYTF. The V and J genes are TRBV14 and TRBJ1-2; TRBD1 matches 9 bases. Germline CDR1 is SGHDN and CDR2 is FVKESK. V shed 4 bases and J 4 bases; nucleotides not matched to a gene: 4. The CDR3 consists of 14 residues.

The rearrangement links TRBV20-1 to TRBJ1-3; D is possibly TRBD1 (6 bases). The length of the CDR3 is 15 residues. Trimming shortened V by 6 bases and J by 4 bases, and 19 bases separated the two germline ends. Germline values: CDR1 DFQATT, CDR2 SNEGSKA (reference sequence). The CDR3 sequence: CSAPNWVGGGNTIYF. In nucleotides, the CDR3 is TGCAGTGCCCCTAATTGGGTGGGGGGCGGAAACACCATATATTTT.

This clonotype turned up a few times. The rearrangement uses TRBV6-2 or TRBV6-3 and TRBJ2-1; D gene unclear. Deletions cut 3 bases from V and 9 bases from J, with 9 bases between. Germline lookup yields CDR1 MNHEY and CDR2 SVGEGT. The CDR3 has 12 amino acids. This CDR3 is CASSYAFSEQFF. CDR3 coding DNA: TGTGCCAGCAGTTATGCGTTCAGTGAGCAGTTCTTC.

In its sample, this clonotype was seen a few times. The chain joins TRBV5-4 to TRBJ2-1; 13 bases are a match to TRBD2. This CDR3 has 21 amino acids. CDR1 SGHNT and CDR2 YYREEE come from the germline V gene (reference sequence). After removal of 3 bases from V and 4 bases from J, the junction contained 19 bases not matched to a gene. CDR3 loop: CASSSHRGTSGNGWGYNEQFF. The CDR3 DNA reads as TGTGCCAGCAGCTCACACCGAGGGACTAGCGGGAATGGCTGGGGGTACAATGAGCAGTTCTTC.

The chain has TRBV9 and TRBJ1-5; tentative D call: TRBD1 (6 bases). The CDR3 loop spans 15 amino acids. Germline V gives CDR1 SGDLS, CDR2 YYNGEE. V dropped 4 bases and J dropped 5 bases, with 16 bases sitting between them. The CDR3 bases are TGTGCCAGCAGCATAAGCCCCGGGGGCGATCAGCCCCAGCATTTT. It yields the protein CASSISPGGDQPQHF.

The chain recombines TRBV7-9 with TRBJ1-2; 8 nucleotides line up with TRBD1. Per the germline V gene, CDR1 is SEHNR and CDR2 is FQNEAQ (reference sequence). This CDR3 has 15 residues. V lost 7 bases and J lost 5; bases outside the gene matches: 12. CDR3 loop: CASNELADRDYGYTF. CDR3 nucleotide sequence: TGTGCCAGCAACGAACTTGCGGACAGGGATTATGGCTACACCTTC.

This clonotype came up a few times. V usage is TRBV4-1 and J usage is TRBJ2-3; no clear D gene. The germline gives CDR1 MGHRA, CDR2 YSYEKL. This CDR3 contains 13 residues. The V and J ends lost 0 bases and 6 bases respectively, with 7 bases between them. The CDR3 here is CASSQDPDDTQYF. In nucleotides, the CDR3 is TGCGCCAGCAGCCAAGACCCAGATGATACGCAGTATTTT.

The V gene is TRBV12-3 or TRBV12-4, the J gene TRBJ1-2; 8 bases fit TRBD1. V gave up 2 bases and J gave up 8 bases; unmatched junction bases: 7. The CDR3 loop spans 14 amino acids. DNA of the CDR3: TGTGCCAGCAGTTTACAGGGGGCTGGGGGCGGCTACACCTTC. This sequence encodes CASSLQGAGGGYTF.

This clonotype was seen only a few times. The chain joins TRBV5-1 to TRBJ2-1, with TRBD2 identical over 10 bases. The length of the CDR3 is 16 residues. V lost 0 bases, J lost 4 bases, and 4 bases stayed unmatched. The germline V gene encodes CDR1 SGHRS and CDR2 YFSETQ. CDR3 DNA sequence: TGCGCCAGCAGCTTGGCTAGCGGGAGTTGGTACAATGAGCAGTTCTTC. Its protein product is CASSLASGSWYNEQFF.

The chain is built from TRBV4-1 and TRBJ1-2, with a possible D match to TRBD1 (5 bases). Germline V gene data show CDR1 as MGHRA and CDR2 as YSYEKL. CDR3 length equals 15 residues. The V end lost 0 bases, the J end lost 5 bases, and 13 bases lay between the germline ends. The CDR3 DNA reads TGCGCCAGCAGCCAAGATATGACTGGGGGTTATGGCTACACCTTC. This sequence encodes CASSQDMTGGYGYTF.

J is TRBJ1-6 and V is TRBV6-1; unclear D gene. Trimming cost V 1 base and J 0 bases, with 10 bases left between them. This CDR3 spans 17 amino acids. Germline loops: CDR1 MNHNS, CDR2 SASEGT. The CDR3 is CASSEEEFSSYNSPLHF. CDR3 sequence (DNA): TGTGCCAGCAGTGAAGAGGAGTTCAGCTCCTATAATTCACCCCTCCACTTT.

This clonotype was seen a handful of times. The chain combines TRBV19 with TRBJ1-2; a weak D match, TRBD1 (5 bases). The V gene lost 7 bases and the J gene lost 3 bases, with 24 bases spanning the gap. CDR1 and CDR2 from the germline V gene are LNHDA and SQIVND (reference sequence). CDR3 length: 17 residues. CDR3 coding DNA: TGTGCCAGTACGCCCCGAACAATTGGGGAGGGACACTATGGCTACACCTTC. Residues: CASTPRTIGEGHYGYTF.

This chain joins TRBV5-1 and TRBJ2-3; 9 nucleotides match TRBD2. V was pared by 3 bases and J by 9 bases, with 5 bases of the junction left unmatched. Per germline, CDR1 SGHRS and CDR2 YFSETQ. The CDR3 has 13 residues. CDR3 DNA sequence: TGCGCCAGCAGCTCCCGGACTAGCGCGACGCAGTATTTT. Protein sequence: CASSSRTSATQYF.

This clonotype was seen a handful of times. The chain employs TRBV5-5 and TRBJ1-3; D unclear. Germline V lookup: CDR1 SGHKS, CDR2 YYEKEE (reference sequence). The CDR3 sequence is 17 residues long. V lost 4 bases to trimming and J lost 0 bases, with 17 bases between them. CDR3 protein: CASSRLPGRSSGNTIYF. Here the CDR3 DNA reads TGTGCCAGCAGCCGTCTCCCGGGCCGCAGCTCTGGAAACACCATATATTTT.

This clonotype was counted a few times. The rearrangement links TRBV27 to TRBJ2-5; TRBD1 is a possible D gene (5 bases). From germline, CDR1 is MNHEY and CDR2 SMNVEV (reference sequence). This CDR3 has 16 amino acids. V dropped 1 base and J dropped 1 base, with 13 bases sitting between them. The CDR3 loop reads CASSLLVGAPQETQYF. The CDR3 nucleotides read TGTGCCAGCAGTTTATTAGTTGGGGCTCCCCAAGAGACCCAGTACTTC.

The rearrangement joins TRBV6-1 to TRBJ2-7; D is unclear. CDR1 is MNHNS, CDR2 SASEGT, per germline. The CDR3 is 15 amino acids. The germline V and J ends were trimmed by 6 bases and 2 bases, with 17 bases remaining between them. CDR3 sequence (DNA): TGTGCCAGCAGCCTGGTCCACTCCCCTCCCTACGAGCAGTACTTC. It translates to CASSLVHSPPYEQYF.

The gene calls are TRBV5-1 and TRBJ2-5, with 7 bases aligning to TRBD1. In germline, CDR1 is SGHRS, CDR2 YFSETQ. V was pared by 2 bases and J by 2 bases, with 6 bases of the junction left unmatched. The CDR3 is 15 amino acids. The CDR3 DNA sequence: TGCGCCAGCAGCTTCAGACAGGGCGGACAAGAGACCCAGTACTTC. This codes for CASSFRQGGQETQYF.

The chain links TRBV7-6 to TRBJ1-4, with unresolved D. The CDR3 is 14 amino acids. With 5 bases removed from V and 7 bases from J, the gap between germline ends came to 14 bases. Germline-derived CDR1 and CDR2 are SGHVS and FNYEAQ. CDR3 sequence reads: CASSPLGNREKLFF. DNA for the CDR3: TGTGCCAGCAGCCCCCTAGGCAACCGTGAAAAACTGTTTTTT.

For the CDR3, the DNA is TGTGCCAGCTTGCTACGTGGCACAGATACGCAGTATTTT. It codes for CASLLRGTDTQYF. The chain couples TRBV6-1 to TRBJ2-3; no clear D gene. This CDR3 comprises 13 residues. Trimming took off 8 bases at V and 1 base at J, with 10 bases between the two ends. Germline assignment: CDR1 MNHNS and CDR2 SASEGT.

The sample holds a few counts of this clonotype. The chain is built from TRBV12-3 or TRBV12-4 and TRBJ2-1, with TRBD1 identical over 7 bases. V shed 8 bases, J shed 8 bases, and the junction held 9 bases outside the gene matches. CDR3 length: 13 residues. The CDR3 nucleotides read TGTGCCAGCGTGCGACAGGGTGACCATGAGCAGTTCTTC. Translating it yields CASVRQGDHEQFF.

The chain is built from TRBV29-1 and TRBJ2-7, with D tentatively TRBD1 or TRBD2 (5 bases each). V gave up 4 bases and J gave up 7 bases, with 11 bases separating them. CDR3 size: 11 residues. Germline lookup yields CDR1 SQVTM and CDR2 ANQGSEA. CDR3 amino acids: CSVGEGREQYF. In DNA, the CDR3 is TGCAGCGTTGGCGAGGGGAGAGAGCAGTACTTC.

This clonotype appeared a few times. CDR3 amino acids: CASSGQPATNEKLFF. The CDR3 DNA reads as TGTGCCAGCAGCGGACAGCCTGCAACTAATGAAAAACTGTTTTTT. The chain couples TRBV2 to TRBJ1-4, with a possible D match to TRBD1 (6 bases). CDR3 length: 15 residues. Germline V CDR1 and CDR2: SNHLY, FYNNEI. V was pared by 6 bases and J by 0 bases, with 11 bases between.

This clonotype was counted a few times. The chain employs TRBV11-2 and TRBJ2-3, with 11 nucleotides matching TRBD2. Germline V gene lookup returns CDR1 SGHAT and CDR2 FQNNGV. The CDR3 loop spans 18 amino acids. Unmatched junction bases numbered 10, after V lost 4 bases and J lost 1 base. The CDR3 loop is CASSSRSPTSGGTDTQYF. The CDR3 bases are TGTGCCAGCAGCTCCCGTTCGCCGACTAGCGGGGGCACAGATACGCAGTATTTT.

This clonotype was seen a few times. The chain recombines TRBV6-1 with TRBJ2-2; D is undetermined. The CDR3 consists of 15 residues. Trimming removed 0 bases at V and 10 bases at J, with 15 bases between. Germline lookup yields CDR1 MNHNS and CDR2 SASEGT. The DNA for the CDR3 is TGTGCCAGCAGTGAAGCGTTGGCTTTTTGGGAGGAGCTGTTTTTT. This gives the protein CASSEALAFWEELFF.

The chain uses TRBV5-1 and TRBJ2-1, with 10 positions matching TRBD2. V shed 0 bases and J 8 bases; nucleotides not matched to a gene: 5. The CDR3 extends over 15 amino acids. CDR1 is SGHRS and CDR2 is YFSETQ in the germline V gene. The CDR3 region is CASSLALAGVHEQFF. The CDR3 nucleotides are TGCGCCAGCAGCTTGGCCCTAGCGGGAGTCCATGAGCAGTTCTTC.

This clonotype was picked up a small number of times. The chain carries TRBV15 and TRBJ2-3, with D perhaps assigned TRBD1 or TRBD2 (5 bases each). Deletions cut 5 bases from V and 3 bases from J, with 18 bases between. Germline loops: CDR1 LNHNV, CDR2 YYDKDF (reference sequence). The CDR3 spans 16 residues. CDR3 nucleotide sequence: TGTGCCACCAGCTTACGGACTGGACACGGGACAGATACGCAGTATTTT. It specifies CATSLRTGHGTDTQYF. Together with reference TRBV15 and TRBJ2-3, the CDR3 gives the full variable domain: DAMVIQNPRYQVTQFGKPVTLSCSQTLNHNVMYWYQQKSSQAPKLLFHYYDKDFNNEADTPDNFQSRRPNTSFCFLDIRSPGLGDTAMYLCATSLRTGHGTDTQYFGPGTRLTVL.

This CDR3 is CASSLEGAHPRGYTF. CDR3 DNA sequence: TGCGCCAGCAGCTTGGAAGGGGCTCACCCTCGCGGCTACACCTTC. The chain is built from TRBV5-1 and TRBJ1-2; D may be TRBD1 (5 bases). Trimming cost V 0 bases and J 8 bases, with 17 bases left between them. There are 15 residues in the CDR3. In germline, CDR1 is SGHRS, CDR2 YFSETQ.

J is TRBJ2-7 and V is TRBV5-1, with 8 bases matching TRBD1. V lost 5 bases to trimming and J lost 5 bases; unmatched junction nucleotides: 6. There are 13 residues in the CDR3. Germline CDR1 SGHRS, CDR2 YFSETQ. CDR3 residues: CASRPGQGHEQYF. DNA of the CDR3: TGCGCCAGCAGACCCGGACAGGGACACGAGCAGTACTTC.

This clonotype was found a few times. The chain recombines TRBV20-1 with TRBJ2-7; tentatively, D is TRBD1 (6 bases). This CDR3 spans 11 amino acids. Deletions cut 7 bases from V and 6 bases from J, with 13 bases between. The V gene's germline CDR1 is DFQATT and CDR2 SNEGSKA (reference sequence). This chain's CDR3 is CSGQTGPEQYF. DNA for the CDR3: TGCAGTGGGCAGACAGGTCCCGAGCAGTACTTC.

The chain joins TRBV27 to TRBJ1-1; TRBD1 matches at 7 bases. Germline V CDR1 and CDR2: MNHEY, SMNVEV (reference sequence). The junction had 8 bases not matched to a gene; V was cut back by 0 bases and J by 1 base. CDR3 size: 17 residues. CDR3 loop: CASSLSLTGSRNTEAFF. The DNA for the CDR3 is TGTGCCAGCAGTTTATCCCTGACAGGGAGTAGGAACACTGAAGCTTTCTTT.

This clonotype appeared a few times. V gene TRBV27 combines with J gene TRBJ2-2, with D possibly matching TRBD1 (5 bases). The germline V gene has CDR1 MNHEY and CDR2 SMNVEV (reference sequence). V shed 0 bases and J shed 3 bases, with 11 bases lying between them. The length of the CDR3 is 16 residues. The CDR3 reads CASSLSPRVDTGELFF. The DNA of the CDR3 is TGTGCCAGCAGTTTATCCCCCAGGGTTGACACCGGGGAGCTGTTTTTT.